A selection of T cell receptor beta chains follows, all from one sample in a study of preoperative IRX-2 immunotherapy in early breast cancer. Measured with immunoSEQ multiplex PCR; TCRdb has only the in-frame clones, and not every one. This table holds thousands of clones, over 75% found once. Sequences were derived from tumor tissue, sampled after IRX-2 immunotherapy. The source of these receptors is a human donor with breast cancer. Both conserved end residues are part of each CDR3. The order of the fields is CDR3 DNA, CDR3 protein, D gene, J gene, V gene, clone size. A D gene is named only where the DNA matches it firmly. Rows may omit the clone size; those that give it use once, few, many or a size class.

TGCGCCAGCAGCCAAGATGGCGGCAGGGCGGGGAACACTGAAGCTTTCTTT,CASSQDGGRAGNTEAFF,.,TRBJ1-1,TRBV4-1,.
TGTGCCAGCTCTCCAAGGGGAGATCAGCCCCAGCATTTT,CASSPRGDQPQHF,.,TRBJ1-5,TRBV18,.
TGTGCCACCAGCAGAGAGTCTAGAACGAATGAAAAACTGTTTTTT,CATSRESRTNEKLFF,.,TRBJ1-4,TRBV15,.
TGTGCCAGCAGCTTAGTAGGGTCAGGGCAATACAATGAGCAGTTCTTC,CASSLVGSGQYNEQFF,.,TRBJ2-1,TRBV11-3,.
TGTGCCAGCACCTTAGCGGGGCGAAACACCGGGGAGCTGTTTTTT,CASTLAGRNTGELFF,TRBD2,TRBJ2-2,TRBV6-8,.
TGTGCCAGCAGTGCTCCAACAGAGACCCAGCGTGGCTACACCTTC,CASSAPTETQRGYTF,.,TRBJ1-2,TRBV6-8,medium-sized
TGTGCCATCAGCCGGACAGGGGCTGAAGCTTTCTTT,CAISRTGAEAFF,TRBD1,TRBJ1-1,TRBV6-8,.
TGTGCCATCAGTCCGACAGGGGACACTGAAGCTTTCTTT,CAISPTGDTEAFF,TRBD1,TRBJ1-1,TRBV6-8,.
TGTGCCAGCAGTTATATAGCGGGGGGCATGGATGAGCAGTTCTTC,CASSYIAGGMDEQFF,TRBD2,TRBJ2-1,TRBV6-8,.
TGTGCCAGCAGTTTCTCAGGGGAAGGGAACACTGAAGCTTTCTTT,CASSFSGEGNTEAFF,.,TRBJ1-1,TRBV28,.
TGTGCCACCAGCCGGGACAGGGGTACGGAGACCCAGTACTTC,CATSRDRGTETQYF,TRBD1,TRBJ2-5,TRBV15,few
TGTGCCATCAGTCGGGACCCAAACAATCAGCCCCAGCATTTT,CAISRDPNNQPQHF,.,TRBJ1-5,TRBV6-8,.
TGCGCCAGCAGCCCTGCCGGGACGGGGCAGGACGACACTGAAGCTTTCTTT,CASSPAGTGQDDTEAFF,.,TRBJ1-1,TRBV5-1,.
TGTGCCTGGAGTGTGGGGCCACTTAACTATGGCTACACCTTC,CAWSVGPLNYGYTF,.,TRBJ1-2,TRBV30,.
TGTGCCAGTAGTATAGATGGAGGGGCAGGCAATCAGCCCCAGCATTTT,CASSIDGGAGNQPQHF,.,TRBJ1-5,TRBV19,few
TGTGCCAGCCGGGTTGAGGAGGGGCGCTCTGGAAACACCATATATTTT,CASRVEEGRSGNTIYF,.,TRBJ1-3,TRBV6-8,.
TGTGCCAGCAACTCCGGACAGTCCTACGAGCAGTACTTC,CASNSGQSYEQYF,.,TRBJ2-7,TRBV7-1,once